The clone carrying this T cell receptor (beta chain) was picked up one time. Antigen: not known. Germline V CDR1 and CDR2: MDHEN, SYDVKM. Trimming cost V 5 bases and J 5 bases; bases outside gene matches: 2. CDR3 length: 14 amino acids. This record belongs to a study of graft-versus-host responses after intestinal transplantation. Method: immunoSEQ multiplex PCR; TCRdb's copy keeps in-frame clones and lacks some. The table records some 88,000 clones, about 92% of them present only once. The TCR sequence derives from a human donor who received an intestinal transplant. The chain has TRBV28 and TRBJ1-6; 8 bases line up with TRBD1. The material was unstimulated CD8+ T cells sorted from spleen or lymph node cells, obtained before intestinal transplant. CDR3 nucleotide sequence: TGTGCCAGCAGTGACAGGGGCCATAATTCACCCCTCCACTTT. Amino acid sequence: CASSDRGHNSPLHF.